This TCR beta chain was sequenced in a study of identical twins. Broader study findings: Cord blood beta clonotypes present at high abundance carried fewer insertions; no such pattern appeared in memory repertoires.

Healthy Caucasian individuals made up all the donors. Comment on this clonotype: The antigen remains undetermined.

V lost 7 bases to trimming and J lost 4 bases, with 11 bases between them. The CDR3 covers 12 residues. Template switching (which added a universal primer site) was used, and cDNA carried unique molecular identifiers. TCRdb re-derived calls from the 5' RACE reads in MiXCR, one entry per CDR3 protein. This sample yields under 300,000 distinct CDR3 sequences, of which about 14% are seen a single time; 8.8% belongs to the top ten. Sequencing was done on a sample of memory (CD45RO+) T cells sorted from blood. The TCR was taken from a woman between 18 and 29 years old in good health. The genes are TRBV12-3 or TRBV12-4 and TRBJ2-7; a weak D match, TRBD1 (6 bases). CDR3: CASTWTVYEQYF. CDR3 DNA sequence: TGTGCCAGCACCTGGACAGTATACGAGCAGTACTTC.